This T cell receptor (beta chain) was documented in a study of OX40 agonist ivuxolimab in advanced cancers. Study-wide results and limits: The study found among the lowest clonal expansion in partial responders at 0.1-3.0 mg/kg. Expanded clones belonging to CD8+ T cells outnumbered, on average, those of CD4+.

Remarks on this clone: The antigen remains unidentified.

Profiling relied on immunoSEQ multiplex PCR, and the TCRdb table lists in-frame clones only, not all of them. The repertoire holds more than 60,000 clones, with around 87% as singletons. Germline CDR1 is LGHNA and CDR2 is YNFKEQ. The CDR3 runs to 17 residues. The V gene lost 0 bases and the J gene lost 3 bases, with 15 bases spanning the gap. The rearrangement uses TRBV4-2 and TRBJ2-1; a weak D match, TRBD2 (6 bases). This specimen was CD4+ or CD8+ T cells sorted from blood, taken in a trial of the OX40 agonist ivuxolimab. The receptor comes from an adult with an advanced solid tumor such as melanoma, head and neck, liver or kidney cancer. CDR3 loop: CASSQDRTGSIYNEQFF. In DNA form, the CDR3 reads TGTGCCAGCAGCCAAGATCGAACCGGGAGTATCTACAATGAGCAGTTCTTC.